Below are 31 T cell receptor beta chains sequenced from a single sample in a study of T cells in Graves' hyperthyroidism and ophthalmopathy. Template material for amplifying TCR beta CDR3 regions consisted of RNA transcripts. Primed by the HTBI set, a first-round RT-PCR was run on the TCR CDR3. TCRdb ran MiXCR on the multiplex PCR reads and lists one entry per CDR3 protein. The sample shows about 560,000 distinct CDR3 sequences, 15% to 17% of them seen only once. Sequencing was performed on blood. The receptors were gathered from a woman aged 25-40 years with Graves' hyperthyroidism.

This clonotype has at least ten counts. The V and J genes are TRBV11-2 and TRBJ1-5; D gene unclear. This CDR3 has 12 amino acids. The germline V and J ends were trimmed by 2 bases and 9 bases, with 8 bases remaining between them. Germline values: CDR1 SGHAT, CDR2 FQNNGV. The chain's CDR3 is CASSLIAGPQHF. The CDR3 coding sequence is TGTGCCAGCAGCTTAATAGCAGGGCCCCAGCATTTT.

About this clonotype: A much larger clone lies one base from this, so it may be a read error. The chain couples TRBV9 to TRBJ2-3, with D possibly matching TRBD2 (5 bases). CDR3 size: 15 residues. The V end lost 3 bases, the J end lost 2 bases, and 13 bases lay between the germline ends. Germline-derived CDR1 and CDR2 are SGDLS and YYNGEE. In DNA, the CDR3 is TGTGCCAGCAGCGCTAGCAGGAGATTCACAGATACGCAGTATTTT. Translation: CASSASRRFTDTQYF.

CDR3 amino acids: CASQGRSYNEQFF. CDR3 in DNA: TGTGCCAGCCAGGGACGCTCCTACAATGAGCAGTTCTTC. The chain recombines TRBV6-1 with TRBJ2-1; D is tentatively TRBD1 or TRBD2 (5 bases each). The CDR3 is 13 amino acids. The V gene's germline CDR1 is MNHNS and CDR2 SASEGT. Trimming removed 8 bases at V and 0 bases at J, with 8 bases between.

Of note for this clonotype: Relative to the germline gene, one junction end is altered; a read error may explain this. The rearrangement joins TRBV6-5 to TRBJ2-3; D is unclear. Germline V gene data show CDR1 as MNHEY and CDR2 as SVGAGI. The CDR3 has 16 amino acids. This chain's CDR3 is CASGYGLDASTDTQYF. As DNA, the CDR3 is TGTGCCAGCGGTTACGGTCTGGACGCTAGCACAGATACGCAGTATTTT.

The chain links TRBV7-9 to TRBJ2-7; D is unresolved. Germline CDR1 SEHNR, CDR2 FQNEAQ (reference sequence). V gave up 2 bases and J gave up 4 bases, with 18 bases separating them. This CDR3 region has 16 residues. The CDR3 nucleotides read TGTGCCAGCAGCTTACGGGCCGCCGGCGGAGCGTACGAGCAGTACTTC. Translated: CASSLRAAGGAYEQYF.

The chain carries TRBV2 and TRBJ1-2; a possible D gene is TRBD1 (6 bases). The CDR3 has 12 residues. Germline V gene sequence: CDR1 SNHLY, CDR2 FYNNEI. Trimming stripped 7 bases from V and 8 bases from J, with 14 bases between. This CDR3 reads CASNGGLGGYTF. The DNA of the CDR3 is TGTGCCAGCAATGGGGGGCTCGGGGGCTACACCTTC. Filled out from reference TRBV2 and TRBJ1-2, the complete variable domain reads EPEVTQTPSHQVTQMGQEVILRCVPISNHLYFYWYRQILGQKVEFLVSFYNNEISEKSEIFDDQFSVERPDGSNFTLKIRSTKLEDSAMYFCASNGGLGGYTFGSGTRLTVV.

This clonotype has a handful of counts. V usage is TRBV29-1 and J usage is TRBJ2-5; TRBD2 matches at 9 bases. This CDR3 has 15 residues. The germline V gene has CDR1 SQVTM and CDR2 ANQGSEA. The junction had 7 bases not matched to a gene; V was cut back by 1 base and J by 4 bases. For the CDR3, the DNA is TGCAGCGTTGAAGGAGTAGCGGGAGTGCGAGAGACCCAGTACTTC. Translating it yields CSVEGVAGVRETQYF.

The chain is built from TRBV2 and TRBJ2-1; TRBD1 aligns across 10 bases. The junction had 9 bases not matched to a gene; V was cut back by 6 bases and J by 7 bases. This CDR3 has 15 residues. CDR1 and CDR2 (germline): SNHLY, FYNNEI. CDR3 residues: CASRTGTGAGNEQFF. As DNA, the CDR3 is TGTGCCAGCAGGACCGGGACAGGGGCGGGGAATGAGCAGTTCTTC.

This clonotype was detected ten times or more. This chain joins TRBV11-2 and TRBJ2-1; D perhaps matches TRBD2 (7 bases). Trimming took off 0 bases at V and 4 bases at J, with 13 bases between the two ends. CDR3 size: 16 residues. CDR1 is SGHAT, CDR2 FQNNGV, per germline. The CDR3 spells CASSLDGGREYNEQFF. The CDR3 DNA reads as TGTGCCAGCAGCTTAGATGGGGGGCGGGAGTACAATGAGCAGTTCTTC.

This clonotype was found a few times. The rearrangement joins TRBV7-9 to TRBJ1-5; a weak D match, TRBD1 (5 bases). This CDR3 comprises 14 residues. The V gene's germline CDR1 is SEHNR and CDR2 FQNEAQ (reference sequence). V dropped 4 bases and J dropped 6 bases, with 13 bases sitting between them. The CDR3 DNA sequence: TGTGCCAGCAGCTCCTGGGATGGGGCTCAGCCCCAGCATTTT. This encodes CASSSWDGAQPQHF.

This clonotype was detected a few times. A far larger clone is one base from this, pointing to a likely read error. The chain joins TRBV12-3 or TRBV12-4 to TRBJ2-7; D not resolved. The CDR3 runs 12 residues. The CDR3 DNA is TGTGCCAGCAGTTTATCCTCCTACGGGCAGTACTTC. This sequence encodes CASSLSSYGQYF.

This clonotype was picked up a small number of times. The chain is built from TRBV30 and TRBJ2-7; D ambiguous. Trimming left V 5 bases short and J 2 bases short, with 13 bases between. The length of the CDR3 is 13 residues. CDR1 and CDR2 from the germline V gene are GTSNPN and SVGIG (reference sequence). CDR3 protein: CAWGSLVPYEQYF. The CDR3 DNA is TGTGCCTGGGGATCCCTGGTCCCCTACGAGCAGTACTTC.

This clonotype was counted many times. V is TRBV6-1 and J is TRBJ1-5, with TRBD1 matching 7 bases. The CDR3 covers 14 residues. The V gene's germline CDR1 is MNHNS and CDR2 SASEGT. V gave up 7 bases and J gave up 4 bases; unmatched junction bases: 7. This CDR3 is CASMEGQLNQPQHF. As DNA, the CDR3 is TGTGCCAGCATGGAGGGACAGTTAAATCAGCCCCAGCATTTT.

In this sample, this clonotype turned up many times. V gene TRBV28 combines with J gene TRBJ2-1, with D uncertain. This CDR3 spans 17 amino acids. V was trimmed by 7 bases and J by 5 bases, leaving 24 bases between them. Germline V gene data show CDR1 as MDHEN and CDR2 as SYDVKM. The CDR3 is CASTPPGRKDGDNEQFF. The CDR3 DNA sequence: TGTGCCAGCACTCCCCCGGGTAGAAAGGACGGTGACAATGAGCAGTTCTTC.

The chain's CDR3 is CASSLWTGGNYGYTF. The CDR3 region has the DNA TGTGCCAGCAGTTTATGGACAGGGGGTAACTATGGCTACACCTTC. The chain uses TRBV28 and TRBJ1-2; 9 positions agree with TRBD1. Looked up from germline, CDR1 is MDHEN and CDR2 is SYDVKM. The CDR3 runs 15 residues. Unmatched junction bases numbered 0, after V lost 0 bases and J lost 1 base.

This clonotype was seen many times. V is TRBV20-1 and J is TRBJ2-2; either TRBD1 or TRBD2 may supply D (5 bases each). V was trimmed by 4 bases and J by 5 bases, leaving 14 bases between them. CDR1 and CDR2 (germline): DFQATT, SNEGSKA (reference sequence). This CDR3 spans 14 amino acids. The CDR3 coding sequence is TGCAGTGCTAAAGTGGGGGAGTATACCGGGGAGCTGTTTTTT. This translates into CSAKVGEYTGELFF.

This clonotype was seen at least ten times. The chain recombines TRBV20-1 with TRBJ1-3; possibly TRBD1 for D (5 bases). Germline V CDR1 and CDR2: DFQATT, SNEGSKA (reference sequence). The CDR3 is 15 amino acids. The V gene lost 1 base and the J gene lost 0 bases, with 10 bases spanning the gap. In nucleotides, the CDR3 is TGCAGTGCTAGAGGACAGAGCAACTCTGGAAACACCATATATTTT. As protein: CSARGQSNSGNTIYF.

This clonotype was counted at least ten times. The CDR3 sequence: CASTTPRGTQYF. For the CDR3, the DNA is TGTGCCAGCACCACACCGAGAGGGACCCAGTACTTC. The chain is built from TRBV6-1 and TRBJ2-5; no definite D call. Looked up from germline, CDR1 is MNHNS and CDR2 is SASEGT. Trimming left V 7 bases short and J 7 bases short, with 13 bases between. The CDR3 spans 12 residues.

This clonotype has ten or more counts. The chain joins TRBV7-2 to TRBJ1-1; D not certain. This CDR3 spans 13 amino acids. Germline assignment: CDR1 SGHTA and CDR2 FQGNSA. The V gene lost 5 bases and the J gene lost 4 bases, with 11 bases spanning the gap. CDR3 coding DNA: TGTGCCAGCAGCCATTACTCCCTCACTGAAGCTTTCTTT. This gives the protein CASSHYSLTEAFF.

This clonotype occurred a few times. V usage is TRBV9 and J usage is TRBJ2-1; TRBD1 or TRBD2 may be the D gene (6 bases each). The CDR3 runs to 16 residues. Trimming cost V 4 bases and J 7 bases, with 21 bases left between them. In germline, CDR1 is SGDLS, CDR2 YYNGEE. The CDR3 region is CASSSLWGAPRNEQFF. CDR3 coding DNA: TGTGCCAGCAGCTCACTCTGGGGGGCCCCGCGAAATGAGCAGTTCTTC.

This clonotype was counted ten times or more. The chain employs TRBV30 and TRBJ2-1; the match to TRBD2 covers 8 bases. Germline V lookup: CDR1 GTSNPN, CDR2 SVGIG (reference sequence). With 3 bases clipped from V and 7 bases from J, the junction kept 11 bases outside the gene matches. This CDR3 is 15 amino acids long. CDR3 sequence reads: CAWRETVREGNEQFF. The CDR3 DNA reads TGTGCCTGGAGGGAAACAGTACGGGAGGGAAATGAGCAGTTCTTC. Full variable domain (remainder filled in from reference TRBV30 and TRBJ2-1): SQTIHQWPATLVQPVGSPLSLECTVEGTSNPNLYWYRQAAGRGLQLLFYSVGIGQISSEVPQNLSASRPQDRQFILSSKKLLLSDSGFYLCAWRETVREGNEQFFGPGTRLTVL.

This clonotype was seen repeatedly, ten times or more. V and J are TRBV18 and TRBJ1-2; TRBD1 aligns across 8 bases. Germline CDR1 and CDR2: KGHSH and LQKENI. V lost 5 bases and J lost 5; bases outside the gene matches: 7. This CDR3 spans 14 amino acids. CDR3: CASSSGQGSYGYTF. For the CDR3, the DNA is TGTGCCAGCTCATCAGGACAGGGATCGTATGGCTACACCTTC.

V gene TRBV11-2 combines with J gene TRBJ2-7; D gene uncertain. The CDR3 runs 14 residues. The germline gives CDR1 SGHAT, CDR2 FQNNGV. The germline V and J ends were trimmed by 3 bases and 3 bases, with 12 bases remaining between them. In nucleotides, the CDR3 is TGTGCCAGCAGCTTCCCCGGGTCTTACTACGAGCAGTACTTC. It translates to CASSFPGSYYEQYF.

The V gene is TRBV20-1, the J gene TRBJ2-7; 13 bases map to TRBD2. V was clipped by 5 bases and J by 6 bases; unmatched bases: 13. Germline CDR1 DFQATT, CDR2 SNEGSKA (reference sequence). This CDR3 is built from 16 residues. CDR3 in amino acids: CSAVSSLAGGLSEQYF. CDR3 nucleotide sequence: TGCAGTGCTGTTAGCTCACTAGCGGGAGGGCTAAGCGAGCAGTACTTC.

This clonotype was seen a handful of times. This sequence joins TRBV14 and TRBJ2-7; D may be TRBD2 (6 bases). CDR3 length equals 14 residues. The ends were cut back, 0 bases at V and 3 bases at J, with 9 bases in the middle. Per the germline V gene, CDR1 is SGHDN and CDR2 is FVKESK. DNA of the CDR3: TGTGCCAGCAGCCAAGATATGGGGGGCTACGAGCAGTACTTC. It codes for CASSQDMGGYEQYF.

The V gene is TRBV9, the J gene TRBJ1-6, with no clear D. Trimming took 4 bases from V and 8 from J, leaving 10 bases between them. Germline V gene sequence: CDR1 SGDLS, CDR2 YYNGEE. CDR3 size: 13 residues. CDR3 region: CASSRTKDSPLHF. CDR3 DNA sequence: TGTGCCAGCAGCCGGACGAAGGATTCACCCCTCCACTTT.

This clonotype was detected ten times or more. V is TRBV29-1 and J is TRBJ2-3; 8 bases map to TRBD2. Germline CDR1 SQVTM, CDR2 ANQGSEA. V lost 3 bases, J lost 3 bases, and 5 bases stayed unmatched. The CDR3 is 14 amino acids. The CDR3 loop reads CSVDGTSGTDTQYF. CDR3 in DNA: TGCAGCGTTGATGGGACTAGTGGGACAGATACGCAGTATTTT.

In the case of this clonotype: The junction departs from the called germline gene at one end, perhaps through a read error. The chain carries TRBV5-5 and TRBJ2-4; TRBD1 might be the D (5 bases). CDR3 length: 14 amino acids. The germline gives CDR1 SGHKS, CDR2 YYEKEE (reference sequence). The CDR3 loop reads CASSQGHPENIQYF. CDR3 DNA sequence: TGCGCCAGCAGCCAAGGACATCCGGAGAACATTCAGTACTTC.

Concerning this clonotype: A much larger clone lies one base from this, so it may be a read error. V usage is TRBV9 and J usage is TRBJ1-1; the D gene is possibly TRBD1 (6 bases). Germline assignment: CDR1 SGDLS and CDR2 YYNGEE. The length of the CDR3 is 16 residues. V was pared by 3 bases and J by 0 bases, with 15 bases between. In nucleotides, the CDR3 is TGTGCCAGCAGCGCTTTCGGGGGCCCCATGAACACTGAAGCTTTCTTT. It codes for CASSAFGGPMNTEAFF.

This clonotype was seen a handful of times. This chain connects TRBV7-9 to TRBJ2-7; D may be TRBD1 (7 bases). Trimming pared 3 bases from V and 0 bases from J, leaving 27 bases between. The CDR3 is made up of 20 amino acids. CDR1 and CDR2 from the germline V gene are SEHNR and FQNEAQ (reference sequence). CDR3 in DNA: TGTGCCAGCAGCTTGGTAGCTGCTGGTCGGAGGGGGCGATTCTCCTACGAGCAGTACTTC. Amino acid sequence: CASSLVAAGRRGRFSYEQYF.

This clonotype has a count of ten or more. CDR3 loop: CASGFSPYEQYF. The DNA of the CDR3 is TGTGCTAGTGGTTTTAGTCCCTACGAGCAGTACTTC. The V and J genes are TRBV12-5 and TRBJ2-7; D is undetermined. Germline V gene lookup returns CDR1 LGHNT and CDR2 FRNRAP. Trimming removed 3 bases from V and 2 bases from J, with 5 bases in between. CDR3 size: 12 residues.